This is a list of T cell receptor beta chains from one sample in a study of T cell responses to AZD1222 COVID-19 vaccine. Clones were read by immunoSEQ multiplex PCR, and TCRdb kept only the in-frame ones, dropping some. The sample shows fewer than 150,000 clones, about nine tenths of them seen only once. This sample comprised peripheral blood, obtained 28 days after the second AZD1222 dose. The receptors derive from an adult who received the AZD1222 COVID-19 vaccine. CDR3s include the opening cysteine and the closing phenylalanine or tryptophan. A D gene is named only where the DNA matches it firmly. The size of a clone is reported for some rows only, either as once, few or many, or as a class for expanded clones.

j_call,clone_size,d_call,v_call,cdr3_aa,cdr3_nt
TRBJ1-6,few,-,TRBV28,CASNVGPNSPLHF,TGTGCCAGCAACGTAGGGCCTAATTCACCCCTCCACTTT
TRBJ1-1,-,TRBD1,TRBV19,CASSKGQGNTEAFF,TGTGCCAGTAGTAAGGGACAGGGAAACACTGAAGCTTTCTTT
TRBJ1-1,-,-,TRBV9,CASSVYSDTEAFF,TGTGCCAGCAGCGTATATAGTGACACTGAAGCTTTCTTT
TRBJ2-7,-,-,TRBV21-1,CASSPGTGFSYEQYF,TGTGCCAGCAGCCCGGGGACGGGATTTTCCTACGAGCAGTACTTC
TRBJ2-5,-,-,TRBV7-8,CASSLAASQETQYF,TGTGCCAGCAGCTTAGCCGCCTCCCAAGAGACCCAGTACTTC
TRBJ1-4,-,-,TRBV28,CASSSKRKEKLFF,TGTGCCAGCAGTTCGAAGCGGAAAGAAAAACTGTTTTTT
TRBJ2-5,-,-,TRBV19,CATKRERLGTQYF,TGTGCCACCAAAAGAGAGCGTCTGGGGACCCAGTACTTC
TRBJ1-2,-,TRBD1,TRBV3-1/TRBV3-2,CASSETDRGKNYGYTF,TGTGCCAGCAGCGAAACGGACAGGGGAAAAAACTATGGCTACACCTTC
TRBJ1-1,-,-,TRBV3-1/TRBV3-2,CASSRVRGEAFF,TGTGCCAGCAGCCGAGTGCGGGGAGAAGCTTTCTTT
TRBJ1-3,-,-,TRBV6-5,CASSYSLYSGNTIYF,TGTGCCAGCAGTTACTCGTTGTACTCTGGAAACACCATATATTTT
TRBJ1-6,-,TRBD1,TRBV2,CASRGTGSNSPLHF,TGTGCCAGCAGAGGGACAGGGTCGAATTCACCCCTCCACTTT
TRBJ1-6,-,-,TRBV27,CASSTDSYSGPDSPLHF,TGTGCCAGCAGTACGGACAGTTATAGTGGGCCGGATTCACCCCTCCACTTT
TRBJ2-7,-,-,TRBV6-5,CASRGPRGYSYEQYF,TGTGCCAGCAGGGGACCGAGGGGTTACTCCTACGAGCAGTACTTC
TRBJ2-7,-,-,TRBV19,CASSIQDSSYEQYF,TGTGCCAGTAGTATTCAGGACAGCTCCTACGAGCAGTACTTC
TRBJ1-1,-,-,TRBV7-8,CASSPSWGAGGENTEAFF,TGTGCCAGCAGCCCTTCTTGGGGCGCGGGGGGTGAGAACACTGAAGCTTTCTTT
TRBJ2-1,-,TRBD2,TRBV9,CASSGSGRLYNEQFF,TGTGCCAGCAGCGGTAGCGGGAGACTCTACAATGAGCAGTTCTTC
TRBJ2-3,-,-,TRBV4-1,CASSPAVPGTDTQYF,TGCGCCAGCAGCCCTGCGGTTCCAGGCACAGATACGCAGTATTTT
TRBJ1-1,-,-,TRBV18,CASSPRTEAFF,TGTGCCAGCTCCCCGCGCACTGAAGCTTTCTTT
TRBJ1-2,-,-,TRBV21-1,CASSKGRQGGQYGYTF,TGTGCCAGCAGCAAAGGGCGACAGGGGGGTCAATATGGCTACACCTTC
TRBJ1-1,-,-,TRBV3-1/TRBV3-2,CASSLRETGAFF,TGTGCCAGCAGCCTCCGGGAGACTGGAGCTTTCTTT
TRBJ1-5,-,-,TRBV27,CATTGGLSSQPQHF,TGTGCCACGACAGGTGGATTGTCTTCTCAGCCCCAGCATTTT
TRBJ2-7,-,TRBD2,TRBV4-1,CASSQDMSGSFYEQYF,TGCGCCAGCAGCCAAGATATGAGCGGGAGTTTCTACGAGCAGTACTTC
TRBJ2-1,-,-,TRBV28,CASRTQNRGIQFF,TGTGCCAGCAGGACACAGAATAGGGGAATTCAGTTCTTC
TRBJ2-2,-,TRBD1,TRBV12-5,CASAPDRAGGGELFF,TGTGCTAGCGCTCCGGACAGGGCAGGTGGCGGGGAGCTGTTTTTT
TRBJ2-1,-,TRBD1,TRBV7-2,CASSAGTGNEQFF,TGTGCCAGCAGCGCAGGGACAGGCAATGAGCAGTTCTTC
TRBJ1-4,-,TRBD1,TRBV5-8,CASSFTPRQGGGEKLFF,TGTGCCAGCAGCTTCACCCCGAGACAGGGGGGAGGTGAAAAACTGTTTTTT
TRBJ1-1,-,-,TRBV2,CASSERRMNTEAFF,TGTGCCAGCAGTGAGCGGAGAATGAACACTGAAGCTTTCTTT
TRBJ1-2,-,-,TRBV2,CASSRRGLLYTF,TGTGCCAGCAGTAGACGGGGCCTACTCTACACCTTC
TRBJ2-1,-,-,TRBV9,CASSPRTGYNEQFF,TGTGCCAGCAGCCCTAGGACCGGCTACAATGAGCAGTTCTTC
TRBJ2-1,-,TRBD1,TRBV2,CASSDLRDRGRNEQFF,TGTGCCAGCAGTGACCTCCGGGACAGGGGTCGCAATGAGCAGTTCTTC
TRBJ1-1,-,TRBD1,TRBV9,CASSAGDSYTEAFF,TGTGCCAGCAGCGCGGGGGACAGCTACACTGAAGCTTTCTTT
TRBJ1-5,-,-,TRBV19,CASSWPGGNQPQHF,TGTGCCAGTAGTTGGCCAGGAGGCAATCAGCCCCAGCATTTT
TRBJ1-1,-,-,TRBV2,CASSRMFNTEAFF,TGTGCCAGCAGTCGGATGTTCAACACTGAAGCTTTCTTT
TRBJ2-3,once,TRBD2,TRBV9,CASSPRLAVSTDTQYF,TGTGCCAGCAGCCCCCGACTAGCGGTTAGCACAGATACGCAGTATTTT
TRBJ2-1,-,TRBD2,TRBV7-2,CASSFSGGPHNEQFF,TGTGCCAGCAGCTTTAGCGGGGGGCCCCACAATGAGCAGTTCTTC
TRBJ1-2,few,-,TRBV27,CASGFRGNYGYTF,TGTGCCAGCGGGTTCAGGGGAAACTATGGCTACACCTTC
TRBJ2-3,-,TRBD2,TRBV18,CASSPTSGGTDTQYF,TGTGCCAGCTCACCGACTAGCGGGGGAACAGATACGCAGTATTTT
TRBJ2-1,-,-,TRBV20-1,CSVGINEQFF,TGCAGTGTCGGTATCAATGAGCAGTTCTTC
TRBJ2-2,few,-,TRBV9,CASSVDLTGELFF,TGTGCCAGCAGCGTAGATCTCACCGGGGAGCTGTTTTTT
TRBJ2-7,few,TRBD1,TRBV28,CASSLSPYRGEQYF,TGTGCCAGCAGTTTATCCCCCTACAGGGGCGAGCAGTACTTC
TRBJ1-4,once,-,TRBV7-9,CASSLPSSEKLFF,TGTGCCAGCAGCTTACCCAGTTCAGAAAAACTGTTTTTT
TRBJ2-3,few,-,TRBV7-6,CASSLAWTDTQYF,TGTGCCAGCAGCTTAGCGTGGACAGATACGCAGTATTTT
TRBJ2-1,once,TRBD2,TRBV11-3,CASSLGGAGTSGPYNEQFF,TGTGCCAGCAGCTTAGGGGGGGCAGGGACTAGCGGACCCTACAATGAGCAGTTCTTC
TRBJ2-5,-,-,TRBV9,CASSVEVGLGKTQYF,TGTGCCAGCAGCGTAGAGGTTGGGCTTGGGAAGACCCAGTACTTC
TRBJ2-7,-,TRBD2,TRBV7-2,CASSTRRESGEQYF,TGTGCCAGCAGCACCCGGCGGGAGTCGGGTGAGCAGTACTTC
TRBJ2-1,-,TRBD1,TRBV5-6,CASSFDRVTYNEQFF,TGTGCCAGCAGCTTTGACAGGGTCACCTACAATGAGCAGTTCTTC
TRBJ2-1,-,-,TRBV6-1,CASSEQANLGEQFF,TGTGCCAGCAGTGAACAGGCAAACCTCGGTGAGCAGTTCTTC
TRBJ2-1,-,-,TRBV7-2,CASSLVASWYEQFF,TGTGCCAGCAGCTTAGTGGCTAGCTGGTATGAGCAGTTCTTC
TRBJ2-5,-,TRBD1,TRBV2,CASSPTGDLQETQYF,TGTGCCAGCAGCCCGACAGGGGACCTACAAGAGACCCAGTACTTC
TRBJ1-1,-,TRBD1,TRBV7-9,CASSAGTGAENTEAFF,TGTGCCAGCAGCGCAGGGACAGGGGCCGAGAACACTGAAGCTTTCTTT
TRBJ1-5,-,-,TRBV28,CASSLVRVANQPQHF,TGTGCCAGCAGTTTAGTCAGGGTCGCCAATCAGCCCCAGCATTTT
TRBJ2-3,-,-,TRBV21-1,CASSKGTGPVSGNTQYF,TGTGCCAGCAGCAAAGGTACAGGGCCCGTCTCGGGGAATACGCAGTATTTT
TRBJ1-1,-,-,TRBV2,CASSEIARRNEAFF,TGTGCCAGCAGTGAAATCGCCAGAAGGAACGAAGCTTTCTTT
TRBJ1-3,-,-,TRBV19,CASKTSGHPLLRSGNTIYF,TGTGCCAGTAAGACATCGGGACATCCCCTGCTTCGCTCTGGAAACACCATATATTTT
TRBJ1-5,-,-,TRBV15,CATSITGFGSNQPQHF,TGTGCCACCAGCATTACAGGGTTTGGGAGCAATCAGCCCCAGCATTTT
TRBJ2-7,-,TRBD1,TRBV6-6,CASSRTGGAFEQYF,TGTGCCAGCAGCCGGACAGGGGGCGCGTTCGAGCAGTACTTC
TRBJ2-1,-,TRBD1,TRBV28,CASRTDRTVDNEQFF,TGTGCCAGCAGAACGGACAGGACCGTAGACAATGAGCAGTTCTTC
TRBJ1-5,-,-,TRBV19,CASSYADQPQHF,TGTGCCAGTAGTTATGCGGATCAGCCCCAGCATTTT
TRBJ2-7,-,TRBD2,TRBV7-9,CASGKWKREGPSGNEQYF,TGTGCCAGCGGCAAGTGGAAGCGGGAGGGCCCCTCGGGTAACGAGCAGTACTTC
TRBJ1-5,-,TRBD1,TRBV28,CASSLGGQGYSNQPQHF,TGTGCCAGCAGTTTAGGGGGACAGGGCTATAGCAATCAGCCCCAGCATTTT